A single sample is the source of the 29 T cell receptor beta chains below, sequenced in a study of T cell responses to AZD1222 COVID-19 vaccine. Only in-frame clones appear in the TCRdb table, and some are missing; sequencing was by immunoSEQ multiplex PCR. This table holds approximately 150,000 clones, 94% found once. The sequences come from peripheral blood, collected on day 0 of AZD1222 vaccination. These receptor sequences come from an adult in good health.

The rearrangement joins TRBV18 to TRBJ2-1, with 10 positions matching TRBD1. CDR1 and CDR2 (germline): KGHSH, LQKENI. Trimming cost V 1 base and J 6 bases; bases outside gene matches: 0. The CDR3 has 14 residues. In DNA, the CDR3 is TGTGCCAGCTCACCACGGACAGGGGGCAATGAGCAGTTCTTC. It specifies CASSPRTGGNEQFF. Full variable domain (remainder filled in from reference TRBV18 and TRBJ2-1): NAGVMQNPRHLVRRRGQEARLRCSPMKGHSHVYWYRQLPEEGLKFMVYLQKENIIDESGMPKERFSAEFPKEGPSILRIQQVVRGDSAAYFCASSPRTGGNEQFFGPGTRLTVL.

The chain links TRBV5-1 to TRBJ2-3; 8 nucleotides line up with TRBD1. The germline V gene has CDR1 SGHRS and CDR2 YFSETQ. The CDR3 totals 15 residues. V shed 0 bases, J shed 4 bases, and the junction held 4 bases outside the gene matches. CDR3 DNA: TGCGCCAGCAGCTTGGCGGGACAGGCGCCAGATACGCAGTATTTT. This sequence encodes CASSLAGQAPDTQYF. The full variable domain, rest sourced from reference TRBV5-1 and TRBJ2-3, is KAGVTQTPRYLIKTRGQQVTLSCSPISGHRSVSWYQQTPGQGLQFLFEYFSETQRNKGNFPGRFSGRQFSNSRSEMNVSTLELGDSALYLCASSLAGQAPDTQYFGPGTRLTVL.

The rearrangement uses TRBV3-1 (or the pseudogene TRBV3-2) and TRBJ2-5, with D maybe TRBD2 (8 bases). V lost 4 bases to trimming and J lost 5 bases, with 17 bases between them. This CDR3 is 15 amino acids long. Germline V gives CDR1 LGHDT, CDR2 YNNKEL (reference sequence). In DNA, the CDR3 is TGTGCCAGCAGCCCCCAAATAGCGGGACAGGAGACCCAGTACTTC. The encoded protein is CASSPQIAGQETQYF.

V is TRBV5-6 and J is TRBJ1-1; maybe TRBD1 (5 bases). Germline V CDR1 and CDR2: SGHDT, YYEEEE. With 2 bases removed from V and 1 base from J, the gap between germline ends came to 9 bases. The CDR3 loop spans 14 amino acids. CDR3 DNA: TGTGCCAGCAGCTTTGGCAGGGAGAACACTGAAGCTTTCTTT. Its protein is CASSFGRENTEAFF.

The V and J genes are TRBV6-5 and TRBJ2-2; D is possibly TRBD1 or TRBD2 (5 bases each). Germline V gene data show CDR1 as MNHEY and CDR2 as SVGAGI. This CDR3 has 16 amino acids. V was clipped by 4 bases and J by 7 bases, with 19 bases between them. The DNA for the CDR3 is TGTGCCAGCAGTTCGCAGGGTGCGGGTAGAGGCGGGGAGCTGTTTTTT. Translated: CASSSQGAGRGGELFF.

The chain has TRBV6-5 and TRBJ1-1; D might be TRBD1 (6 bases). The CDR3 is 13 residues long. Trimming removed 5 bases at V and 6 bases at J, with 13 bases between. In germline, CDR1 is MNHEY, CDR2 SVGAGI. CDR3 protein: CASSRTGRAEAFF. CDR3 coding DNA: TGTGCCAGCAGTCGCACAGGGAGGGCTGAAGCTTTCTTT.

V usage is TRBV15 and J usage is TRBJ1-1; D possibly corresponds to TRBD1 (6 bases). CDR1 LNHNV and CDR2 YYDKDF come from the germline V gene (reference sequence). This CDR3 has 14 residues. Trimming left V 0 bases short and J 6 bases short, with 11 bases between. The CDR3: CATSRDLGAAEAFF. The CDR3 DNA sequence: TGTGCCACCAGCAGAGATTTGGGGGCGGCTGAAGCTTTCTTT. Looking up the rest from reference TRBV15 and TRBJ1-1 gives the full variable domain: DAMVIQNPRYQVTQFGKPVTLSCSQTLNHNVMYWYQQKSSQAPKLLFHYYDKDFNNEADTPDNFQSRRPNTSFCFLDIRSPGLGDTAMYLCATSRDLGAAEAFFGQGTRLTVV.

CDR3 sequence (DNA): TGTGCCAGCAGCTTAGACTCAGATACGCAGTATTTT. Translation gives CASSLDSDTQYF. This rearrangement joins TRBV5-6 to TRBJ2-3; D is undetermined. The CDR3 sequence is 12 residues long. Germline CDR1 is SGHDT and CDR2 is YYEEEE. V gave up 2 bases and J gave up 4 bases, with 5 bases separating them. The full variable domain, its missing parts supplied by reference TRBV5-6 and TRBJ2-3, is DAGVTQSPTHLIKTRGQQVTLRCSPKSGHDTVSWYQQALGQGPQFIFQYYEEEERQRGNFPDRFSGHQFPNYSSELNVNALLLGDSALYLCASSLDSDTQYFGPGTRLTVL.

CDR3 protein: CASSFTVSSTDTQYF. CDR3 DNA: TGTGCCAGCAGTTTTACTGTTTCTAGCACAGATACGCAGTATTTT. This chain joins TRBV28 and TRBJ2-3, with D uncertain. Germline V lookup: CDR1 MDHEN, CDR2 SYDVKM. V was pared by 3 bases and J by 0 bases, with 10 bases between. This CDR3 is 15 amino acids long.

This chain links TRBV2 with TRBJ1-5, with D unresolved. In germline, CDR1 is SNHLY, CDR2 FYNNEI. Trimming stripped 6 bases from V and 2 bases from J, with 14 bases between. This CDR3 has 15 residues. The CDR3 nucleotides are TGTGCCAGCAGCCGGAACGGTGGGGGCAATCAGCCCCAGCATTTT. Translation: CASSRNGGGNQPQHF. The full variable domain, rest sourced from reference TRBV2 and TRBJ1-5, is EPEVTQTPSHQVTQMGQEVILRCVPISNHLYFYWYRQILGQKVEFLVSFYNNEISEKSEIFDDQFSVERPDGSNFTLKIRSTKLEDSAMYFCASSRNGGGNQPQHFGDGTRLSIL.

The rearrangement uses TRBV29-1 and TRBJ2-3; 11 nucleotides agree with TRBD2. With V trimmed by 7 bases and J by 6 bases, 12 bases remained unmatched. This CDR3 is 15 amino acids long. Germline lookup yields CDR1 SQVTM and CDR2 ANQGSEA. Here the CDR3 reads CSGLAVAGGRDTQYF. In nucleotides, the CDR3 is TGCAGCGGCCTCGCCGTAGCGGGGGGGCGTGATACGCAGTATTTT.

V and J are TRBV28 and TRBJ1-1; TRBD1 is a possible D gene (5 bases). The CDR3 extends over 13 amino acids. CDR1 MDHEN and CDR2 SYDVKM come from the germline V gene. With 3 bases removed from V and 6 bases from J, the gap between germline ends came to 11 bases. CDR3: CASSFRGPAEAFF. In nucleotides, the CDR3 is TGTGCCAGCAGTTTTAGGGGTCCGGCTGAAGCTTTCTTT.

The gene calls are TRBV19 and TRBJ1-5; the D is unclear. The CDR3 is 15 residues long. Trimming took off 7 bases at V and 0 bases at J, with 13 bases between the two ends. Germline-derived CDR1 and CDR2 are LNHDA and SQIVND (reference sequence). The CDR3 here is CASIPTSYSNQPQHF. The CDR3 nucleotides are TGTGCCAGTATCCCGACAAGTTATAGCAATCAGCCCCAGCATTTT.

The chain joins TRBV28 to TRBJ1-5, with a tentative D call TRBD1 (5 bases). Trimming stripped 7 bases from V and 3 bases from J, with 16 bases between. CDR1 is MDHEN, CDR2 SYDVKM, per germline. The CDR3 totals 15 residues. The CDR3 is CASILPGRDNQPQHF. CDR3 coding DNA: TGTGCCAGCATCCTACCAGGCAGGGACAATCAGCCCCAGCATTTT.

This clone appeared a single time. This chain uses TRBV19 with TRBJ1-2; TRBD1 matches 9 bases. V dropped 5 bases and J dropped 1; count of bases not matched to a gene: 5. Looked up from germline, CDR1 is LNHDA and CDR2 is SQIVND (reference sequence). The CDR3 contains 15 residues. The CDR3 region is CASSPTGGINYGYTF. The DNA of the CDR3 is TGTGCCAGTAGTCCGACAGGGGGAATTAACTATGGCTACACCTTC. Full variable domain (rest looked up from reference TRBV19 and TRBJ1-2): DGGITQSPKYLFRKEGQNVTLSCEQNLNHDAMYWYRQDPGQGLRLIYYSQIVNDFQKGDIAEGYSVSREKKESFPLTVTSAQKNPTAFYLCASSPTGGINYGYTFGSGTRLTVV.

V is TRBV27 and J is TRBJ2-3; TRBD1 aligns across 8 bases. The CDR3 consists of 14 residues. The germline V gene has CDR1 MNHEY and CDR2 SMNVEV (reference sequence). V lost 6 bases, J lost 10 bases, and 12 bases stayed unmatched. The CDR3 DNA follows: TGTGCCAGCAGCCTAGGACAGGGAAAGCATCCGCAGTATTTT. It codes for CASSLGQGKHPQYF.

This chain uses TRBV7-2 with TRBJ2-3; D possibly matches TRBD1 or TRBD2 (6 bases each). The CDR3 has 15 residues. Germline V gene lookup returns CDR1 SGHTA and CDR2 FQGNSA. V gave up 6 bases and J gave up 2 bases, with 15 bases separating them. CDR3 residues: CASRPGGGLTDTQYF. The CDR3 nucleotides are TGTGCCAGCAGACCAGGAGGGGGGCTCACAGATACGCAGTATTTT.

The V call is TRBV27, the J call TRBJ2-5; D not resolved. From germline, CDR1 is MNHEY and CDR2 SMNVEV (reference sequence). V dropped 5 bases and J dropped 5 bases, with 9 bases sitting between them. This CDR3 is built from 12 residues. The CDR3 loop reads CASSTLGETQYF. CDR3 DNA sequence: TGTGCCAGCAGTACCCTCGGGGAGACCCAGTACTTC.

V gene TRBV19 combines with J gene TRBJ2-1; perhaps TRBD2 as D (6 bases). CDR1 is LNHDA and CDR2 is SQIVND in the germline V gene (reference sequence). The CDR3 is 11 residues long. Trimming pared 11 bases from V and 9 bases from J, leaving 14 bases between. The CDR3 reads CAGSDGGEQFF. In DNA form, the CDR3 reads TGTGCCGGTTCAGACGGGGGTGAGCAGTTCTTC.

The chain uses TRBV5-5 and TRBJ2-4; TRBD1 is a possible D gene (6 bases). The CDR3 is 17 residues long. Per germline, CDR1 SGHKS and CDR2 YYEKEE (reference sequence). V lost 1 base, J lost 1 base, and 15 bases lay in between. The CDR3, as DNA: TGTGCCAGCAGCTTGTCTGCTACAGGGTTTGCCAAAAACATTCAGTACTTC. As protein: CASSLSATGFAKNIQYF.

The J gene is TRBJ1-2, the V gene TRBV5-4; D gene uncertain. This CDR3 is 12 amino acids long. Germline CDR1 reads SGHNT; CDR2 reads YYREEE (reference sequence). Trimming cost V 0 bases and J 10 bases, with 10 bases left between them. CDR3 loop: CASSLALEVYTF. As DNA, the CDR3 is TGTGCCAGCAGCTTGGCCCTTGAGGTCTACACCTTC.

This sequence joins TRBV3-1 (or the pseudogene TRBV3-2) and TRBJ2-3; no firm D call. CDR1 and CDR2 (germline): LGHDT, YNNKEL (reference sequence). V lost 4 bases and J lost 4, with 6 bases in between. This CDR3 has 12 amino acids. The CDR3: CASSPRADTQYF. DNA for the CDR3: TGTGCCAGCAGCCCTAGAGCAGATACGCAGTATTTT.

The table lists this clone with a count of one. The chain couples TRBV27 to TRBJ1-5; maybe TRBD1 (5 bases). V gave up 6 bases and J gave up 2 bases, with 20 bases separating them. The germline V gene encodes CDR1 MNHEY and CDR2 SMNVEV (reference sequence). There are 17 residues in the CDR3. The CDR3 sequence: CASSPGAWYGGNQPQHF. The DNA for the CDR3 is TGTGCCAGCAGCCCCGGGGCGTGGTATGGGGGCAATCAGCCCCAGCATTTT.

About this clone itself: The junction and the germline gene differ at one end; a read error may be behind it. The J gene is TRBJ2-2, the V gene TRBV29-1, with 8 bases identical to TRBD2. Germline V gives CDR1 SQVTM, CDR2 ANQGSEA. The CDR3 is made up of 14 amino acids. The CDR3 DNA sequence: TGCAGCGTGGAAGCGGGAGTGGGGACCGGGGAGCTGTTTTTT. This translates into CSVEAGVGTGELFF.

The rearrangement joins TRBV5-6 to TRBJ1-5, with D hard to call. There are 15 residues in the CDR3. Trimming stripped 4 bases from V and 5 bases from J, with 16 bases between. Germline values: CDR1 SGHDT, CDR2 YYEEEE. This chain's CDR3 is CASSKVQNRDQPQHF. The CDR3 DNA reads as TGTGCCAGCAGCAAGGTTCAGAATCGGGATCAGCCCCAGCATTTT.

J is TRBJ2-3 and V is TRBV6-2 or TRBV6-3, with D unresolved. The CDR3 is 14 amino acids. V dropped 6 bases and J dropped 1 base, with 11 bases sitting between them. Germline lookup yields CDR1 MNHEY and CDR2 SVGEGT. The CDR3 loop is CASSPVDGTDTQYF. The CDR3 DNA reads TGTGCCAGCAGCCCTGTCGACGGCACAGATACGCAGTATTTT.

V is TRBV28 and J is TRBJ1-6, with unresolved D. The CDR3 totals 13 residues. V gave up 8 bases and J gave up 7 bases, with 12 bases separating them. Germline V gene data show CDR1 as MDHEN and CDR2 as SYDVKM. CDR3 DNA: TGTGCCAGCTACTTTCGAAAGAATTCACCCCTCCACTTT. Translating it yields CASYFRKNSPLHF.

This clone was seen only once. The rearrangement links TRBV19 to TRBJ1-4; D remains ambiguous. Per germline, CDR1 LNHDA and CDR2 SQIVND (reference sequence). The V and J ends lost 4 bases and 5 bases respectively, with 14 bases between them. The CDR3 spans 15 residues. The CDR3 DNA sequence: TGTGCCAGTAGTACCGGACGGATACTAAATGAAAAACTGTTTTTT. Its protein is CASSTGRILNEKLFF.

The chain recombines TRBV2 with TRBJ2-3; 10 bases line up with TRBD2. CDR3 length: 18 amino acids. Germline lookup yields CDR1 SNHLY and CDR2 FYNNEI. V was clipped by 7 bases and J by 2 bases; unmatched bases: 15. CDR3 DNA: TGTGCCAGCATCCAACGGGCTAGCGGGAGTTTCGCCACAGATACGCAGTATTTT. It yields the protein CASIQRASGSFATDTQYF.